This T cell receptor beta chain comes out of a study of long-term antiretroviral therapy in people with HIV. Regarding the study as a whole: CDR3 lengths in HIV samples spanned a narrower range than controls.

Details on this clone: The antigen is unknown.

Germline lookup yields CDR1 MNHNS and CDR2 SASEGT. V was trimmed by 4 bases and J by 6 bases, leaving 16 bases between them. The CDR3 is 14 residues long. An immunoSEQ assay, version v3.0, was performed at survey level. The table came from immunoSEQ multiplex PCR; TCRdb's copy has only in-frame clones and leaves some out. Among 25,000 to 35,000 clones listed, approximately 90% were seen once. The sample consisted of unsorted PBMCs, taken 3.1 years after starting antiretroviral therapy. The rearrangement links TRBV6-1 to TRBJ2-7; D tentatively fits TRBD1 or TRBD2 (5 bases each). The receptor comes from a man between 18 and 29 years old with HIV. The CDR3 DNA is TGTGCCAGCAGTGGGATTCGCCTGAGGGGCGAGCAGTACTTC. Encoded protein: CASSGIRLRGEQYF.